The TCR beta chain under discussion was sequenced for a study of metastatic and nonmetastatic thyroid tumors. Trimming left V 5 bases short and J 6 bases short, with 17 bases between. The CDR3 spans 14 residues. Germline CDR1 and CDR2: SGHTA and FQGNSA. Prior to thyroid surgery, none of the patients had received any treatment. Overall study findings and caveats: Patients with malignant thyroid tumors reportedly had significantly higher TCR beta diversity than those with benign nodules, in blood and tumor.

MiXCR re-clonotyped the PCR reads for TCRdb. The table has fewer than 35,000 clones, 25% to 30% seen once. This clone was recorded once. The antigen remains undetermined. The receptor was isolated from a female donor with papillary thyroid cancer or a benign thyroid nodule (not recorded which). Some clones in this sample may be carry-over from other donors' samples. This rearrangement joins TRBV7-2 to TRBJ2-7; tentatively, D is TRBD2 (6 bases). Specimen: blood. The CDR3: CASSPRPGVAEQYF. Here the CDR3 DNA reads TGTGCCAGCAGCCCCAGGCCGGGGGTGGCCGAGCAGTACTTC.